Below are 23 T cell receptor beta chains sequenced from a single sample in a study of cytomegalovirus exposure and HLA in healthy donors. The PCR contained 60 Vbeta and 13 Jbeta primers. Sequencing used immunoSEQ multiplex PCR; TCRdb keeps in-frame clones, though not all of them. The sample has over 150,000 clones, about 78% seen once. The sample comprised PBMCs. The source of these receptors is a woman in her 30s in good health and CMV-seronegative.

The chain combines TRBV4-1 with TRBJ2-5; D not resolved. Trimming pared 3 bases from V and 4 bases from J, leaving 6 bases between. Germline assignment: CDR1 MGHRA and CDR2 YSYEKL. This CDR3 region has 12 residues. The CDR3 region is CASSHSVETQYF. CDR3 DNA sequence: TGCGCCAGCAGCCACAGCGTAGAGACCCAGTACTTC.

The CDR3, as DNA: TGTGCCATCAGTAAGACCGAGGTTCCTTACGAGCAGTACTTC. Translating it yields CAISKTEVPYEQYF. This chain joins TRBV10-3 and TRBJ2-7; no reliable D call. Trimming removed 5 bases from V and 4 bases from J, with 15 bases in between. The CDR3 has 14 residues. CDR1 and CDR2 from the germline V gene are ENHRY and SYGVKD.

In this sample, this clone turned up a few times. The chain has TRBV2 and TRBJ1-1; no definite D call. With 1 base removed from V and 7 bases from J, the gap between germline ends came to 10 bases. The CDR3 has 13 residues. CDR1 is SNHLY and CDR2 is FYNNEI in the germline V gene. The CDR3 here is CASSEEQEDEAFF. The DNA for the CDR3 is TGTGCCAGCAGTGAAGAACAAGAAGATGAAGCTTTCTTT.

The chain joins TRBV2 to TRBJ2-7; 8 bases line up with TRBD2. V gave up 7 bases and J gave up 3 bases; unmatched junction bases: 8. There are 14 residues in the CDR3. The germline CDR1 and CDR2 sequences are SNHLY and FYNNEI. CDR3 region: CASMVGLALYEQYF. In DNA, the CDR3 is TGTGCCAGCATGGTTGGACTAGCCCTCTACGAGCAGTACTTC.

This clone was seen a few times. The chain is built from TRBV15 and TRBJ2-1, with TRBD2 identical over 16 bases. Per the germline V gene, CDR1 is LNHNV and CDR2 is YYDKDF (reference sequence). This CDR3 contains 15 residues. The trim removed 5 bases at V and 9 bases at J, leaving 4 bases unmatched. CDR3 amino acids: CATSLGLAGGGEQFF. CDR3 in DNA: TGTGCCACCAGCTTGGGACTAGCGGGAGGGGGTGAGCAGTTCTTC.

The rearrangement joins TRBV11-3 to TRBJ2-2; no reliable D call. Germline lookup yields CDR1 SGHNT and CDR2 YENEEA. The germline V and J ends were trimmed by 3 bases and 7 bases, with 9 bases remaining between them. The CDR3 is 13 residues long. The CDR3 DNA follows: TGTGCCAGCAGCTTCTTGTCGGGCGGGGAGCTGTTTTTT. Translation: CASSFLSGGELFF.

The V gene is TRBV19, the J gene TRBJ2-7; D remains unclear. The CDR3 spans 13 residues. Germline V lookup: CDR1 LNHDA, CDR2 SQIVND (reference sequence). Trimming took off 5 bases at V and 3 bases at J, with 11 bases between the two ends. CDR3 sequence: CASSPLVGYEQYF. In DNA form, the CDR3 reads TGTGCCAGTAGTCCTCTCGTCGGCTACGAGCAGTACTTC.

The chain is built from TRBV19 and TRBJ2-7; maybe TRBD1 (6 bases). The CDR3 totals 18 residues. Germline V gene lookup returns CDR1 LNHDA and CDR2 SQIVND (reference sequence). The V end was cut by 4 bases, the J end by 1 base, with 23 bases between. CDR3 sequence (DNA): TGTGCCAGTAGTACCTTAGGCAGGGGCCCTCATGCATCCTACGAGCAGTACTTC. Amino acids: CASSTLGRGPHASYEQYF.

This clone has more than one count but fewer than ten. The chain is built from TRBV5-6 and TRBJ1-3; no reliable D call. With 2 bases removed from V and 2 bases from J, the gap between germline ends came to 11 bases. This CDR3 spans 15 amino acids. CDR1 is SGHDT and CDR2 is YYEEEE in the germline V gene. CDR3 in amino acids: CASSFFGTTGNTIYF. The CDR3 bases are TGTGCCAGCAGCTTTTTCGGTACTACTGGAAACACCATATATTTT.

This clone was counted only a few times. The V call is TRBV5-5, the J call TRBJ1-4; tentatively, D is TRBD1 (6 bases). CDR3 length equals 16 residues. The germline gives CDR1 SGHKS, CDR2 YYEKEE (reference sequence). V lost 4 bases, J lost 5 bases, and 18 bases lay in between. The CDR3 bases are TGTGCCAGCAGCCGGGCGGGCGACAGGCGAAATGAAAAACTGTTTTTT. Its translation: CASSRAGDRRNEKLFF.

This clone was seen once. An end of the junction differs from the germline gene, which may be a read error. The rearrangement links TRBV28 to TRBJ2-1; possible D gene TRBD1, 6 bases. CDR1 and CDR2 from the germline V gene are MDHEN and SYDVKM. The CDR3 length is 11 residues. The CDR3 region has the DNA TGTGCCAGCAGTTGGTCCGGGACACCACTCTTC. This sequence encodes CASSWSGTPLF.

As DNA, the CDR3 is TGTGCCAGCAGCTTTCTCCAGCGGGAGGGCAATGAGCAGTTCTTC. It specifies CASSFLQREGNEQFF. This chain uses TRBV7-9 with TRBJ2-1; the match to TRBD2 covers 10 bases. Germline CDR1 reads SEHNR; CDR2 reads FQNEAQ (reference sequence). V lost 3 bases, J lost 6 bases, and 5 bases stayed unmatched. The CDR3 spans 15 residues.

J is TRBJ1-4 and V is TRBV19; tentative D call: TRBD1 (6 bases). CDR1 LNHDA and CDR2 SQIVND come from the germline V gene (reference sequence). The CDR3 has 15 residues. The V end lost 3 bases, the J end lost 3 bases, and 11 bases lay between the germline ends. CDR3 sequence reads: CASSINRAANEKLFF. The CDR3 nucleotides read TGTGCCAGTAGTATTAACAGGGCCGCTAATGAAAAACTGTTTTTT.

Concerning this clone itself: At the DNA level, this CDR3 is encoded by other sequences in the same sample as well. The V gene is TRBV27, the J gene TRBJ1-5, with TRBD1 as a possible D gene (5 bases). CDR3 length equals 12 residues. Germline assignment: CDR1 MNHEY and CDR2 SMNVEV (reference sequence). The ends were cut back, 2 bases at V and 6 bases at J, with 5 bases in the middle. CDR3 in DNA: TGTGCCAGCAGTTTAAGGGGTCAGCCCCAGCATTTT. As protein: CASSLRGQPQHF.

The rearrangement uses TRBV30 and TRBJ1-1; 8 positions match TRBD1. After removal of 5 bases from V and 4 bases from J, the junction contained 3 bases not matched to a gene. Germline V gene lookup returns CDR1 GTSNPN and CDR2 SVGIG (reference sequence). The CDR3 length is 12 residues. The DNA of the CDR3 is TGTGCCTGGTCGCAGGGGGCCACTGAAGCTTTCTTT. Its protein is CAWSQGATEAFF.

This chain connects TRBV5-1 to TRBJ1-2; D call uncertain. This CDR3 spans 15 amino acids. Trimming removed 4 bases at V and 4 bases at J, with 17 bases between. In germline, CDR1 is SGHRS, CDR2 YFSETQ. The CDR3 sequence: CASSRTFESTYGYTF. CDR3 in DNA: TGCGCCAGCAGCCGGACTTTCGAGAGTACCTATGGCTACACCTTC.

V usage is TRBV7-9 and J usage is TRBJ1-1; D remains unclear. Germline CDR1 reads SEHNR; CDR2 reads FQNEAQ (reference sequence). This CDR3 is 13 amino acids long. The V gene lost 3 bases and the J gene lost 7 bases, with 12 bases spanning the gap. The CDR3 nucleotides are TGTGCCAGCAGCTTTATTAATCAGTGTGAAGCTTTCTTT. This codes for CASSFINQCEAFF.

With respect to this clone: The sample has other DNA sequences that encode this CDR3 too. The chain has TRBV6-1 and TRBJ1-5, with D uncertain. The CDR3 is made up of 16 amino acids. Germline loops: CDR1 MNHNS, CDR2 SASEGT. Trimming took off 2 bases at V and 2 bases at J, with 13 bases between the two ends. The CDR3 here is CASSEHGGSGNQPQHF. The CDR3 DNA reads as TGTGCCAGCAGTGAACATGGAGGGTCTGGCAATCAGCCCCAGCATTTT.

The chain joins TRBV19 to TRBJ2-3; the D is unclear. This CDR3 spans 11 amino acids. With 11 bases removed from V and 1 base from J, the gap between germline ends came to 7 bases. Per germline, CDR1 LNHDA and CDR2 SQIVND (reference sequence). As DNA, the CDR3 is TGTGCCGCTTCGGGCACAGATACGCAGTATTTT. Amino acid sequence: CAASGTDTQYF.

The rearrangement uses TRBV6-5 and TRBJ1-2; a possible D gene is TRBD1 (6 bases). The CDR3 sequence is 12 residues long. In germline, CDR1 is MNHEY, CDR2 SVGAGI. With 5 bases removed from V and 7 bases from J, the gap between germline ends came to 11 bases. This CDR3 is CASSQGLIGYTF. DNA for the CDR3: TGTGCCAGCAGTCAGGGGTTAATTGGCTACACCTTC.

The chain carries TRBV6-4 and TRBJ2-7; TRBD2 aligns across 7 bases. Losses at the gene ends were 1 base for V and 0 bases for J; bases not matched to a gene: 12. CDR1 MRHNA and CDR2 SNTAGT come from the germline V gene. This CDR3 spans 18 amino acids. The CDR3 loop is CASSDFGPGLLISYEQYF. The DNA of the CDR3 is TGTGCCAGCAGTGACTTCGGCCCGGGACTACTAATCTCCTACGAGCAGTACTTC.

A single count supports this clone. V gene TRBV19 combines with J gene TRBJ2-3; tentative D call: TRBD1 (5 bases). Germline-derived CDR1 and CDR2 are LNHDA and SQIVND (reference sequence). The CDR3 is 14 residues long. Trimming took off 7 bases at V and 2 bases at J, with 13 bases between the two ends. The CDR3 reads CASTADSYTDTQYF. In nucleotides, the CDR3 is TGTGCCAGTACCGCCGACAGTTACACAGATACGCAGTATTTT.

The chain uses TRBV11-2 and TRBJ1-5; maybe TRBD1 (6 bases). Germline V lookup: CDR1 SGHAT, CDR2 FQNNGV. This CDR3 is 14 amino acids long. Trimming pared 4 bases from V and 4 bases from J, leaving 11 bases between. The chain's CDR3 is CASSSNRVNQPQHF. The CDR3 DNA sequence: TGTGCCAGCAGCTCAAACAGGGTAAATCAGCCCCAGCATTTT. Filled out from reference TRBV11-2 and TRBJ1-5, the complete variable domain reads EAGVAQSPRYKIIEKRQSVAFWCNPISGHATLYWYQQILGQGPKLLIQFQNNGVVDDSQLPKDRFSAERLKGVDSTLKIQPAKLEDSAVYLCASSSNRVNQPQHFGDGTRLSIL.